The 32 T cell receptor beta chains presented below share a single source sample, sequenced in a study of neurological immune-mediated disorders. TCRdb processed the 5' RACE reads anew with MiXCR; each CDR3 protein has one entry. The sample holds 55,000 to 65,000 distinct CDR3 sequences; 3.7% are singletons and the top ten take roughly 2.3%. Sequenced input: PBMCs. These receptors all stem from a woman in her fifties or sixties with multiple sclerosis.

This clonotype was seen repeatedly, ten times or more. The chain is built from TRBV5-1 and TRBJ2-7; perhaps TRBD1 as D (5 bases). Germline V CDR1 and CDR2: SGHRS, YFSETQ. V lost 4 bases and J lost 1, with 12 bases in between. This CDR3 region has 14 residues. The CDR3 nucleotides read TGCGCCAGCAGCCAACCTCAGGGTTCCTACGAGCAGTACTTC. It translates to CASSQPQGSYEQYF.

This clonotype has at least ten counts. V is TRBV9 and J is TRBJ2-2, with D possibly called TRBD1 or TRBD2 (5 bases each). With 0 bases removed from V and 5 bases from J, the gap between germline ends came to 17 bases. The CDR3 is 17 residues long. Germline V lookup: CDR1 SGDLS, CDR2 YYNGEE. The CDR3 sequence: CASSVASQGVRTGELFF. CDR3 in DNA: TGTGCCAGCAGCGTAGCTTCGCAGGGAGTTCGGACCGGGGAGCTGTTTTTT.

This clonotype was detected ten times or more. The chain combines TRBV12-3 or TRBV12-4 with TRBJ1-6, with no clear D. The ends were cut back, 7 bases at V and 8 bases at J, with 9 bases in the middle. The CDR3 contains 12 residues. CDR3 residues: CASKEVDSPLHF. The CDR3 DNA reads TGTGCCAGCAAGGAGGTAGATTCACCCCTCCACTTT.

This clonotype was counted many times. The gene calls are TRBV5-6 and TRBJ1-1; D is unresolved. The length of the CDR3 is 12 residues. Germline V gene lookup returns CDR1 SGHDT and CDR2 YYEEEE. Deletions cut 4 bases from V and 6 bases from J, with 10 bases between. The CDR3 bases are TGTGCCAGCAGCCTACTCGGGGCTGAAGCTTTCTTT. Its protein is CASSLLGAEAFF.

This clonotype has a count of ten or more. The chain employs TRBV7-3 and TRBJ2-1; the D gene is possibly TRBD2 (5 bases). The CDR3 runs to 15 residues. Germline CDR1 reads SGHTA; CDR2 reads FQGTGA. Trimming took off 3 bases at V and 0 bases at J, with 9 bases between the two ends. The CDR3 DNA reads as TGTGCCAGCAGCTTCGTAGGGAGCTCCTACAATGAGCAGTTCTTC. This codes for CASSFVGSSYNEQFF.

This clonotype showed up many times. The chain is built from TRBV10-3 and TRBJ1-4; 9 bases are a match to TRBD1. There are 19 residues in the CDR3. V lost 3 bases, J lost 8 bases, and 19 bases stayed unmatched. From germline, CDR1 is ENHRY and CDR2 SYGVKD. DNA for the CDR3: TGTGCCATCAGTGACGGGTCCCCGGGACAGGGACGGGGAAACGAAAAACTGTTTTTT. Residues: CAISDGSPGQGRGNEKLFF.

In its sample, this clonotype was seen many times. The J gene is TRBJ2-1, the V gene TRBV11-3, with D unclear. The CDR3 has 12 residues. Germline CDR1 reads SGHNT; CDR2 reads YENEEA. V lost 1 base to trimming and J lost 10 bases, with 8 bases between them. The CDR3 DNA follows: TGTGCCAGCAGCTTAGGCCAAGGGGAGCAGTTCTTC. As protein: CASSLGQGEQFF. Together with reference TRBV11-3 and TRBJ2-1, the CDR3 gives the full variable domain: EAGVVQSPRYKIIEKKQPVAFWCNPISGHNTLYWYLQNLGQGPELLIRYENEEAVDDSQLPKDRFSAERLKGVDSTLKIQPAELGDSAVYLCASSLGQGEQFFGPGTRLTVL.

This clonotype was seen repeatedly, ten times or more. This chain connects TRBV20-1 to TRBJ2-5; 10 bases map to TRBD2. CDR3 length equals 15 residues. Germline trimming cut 4 bases from V and 4 bases from J; bases unmatched to any gene: 9. Germline CDR1 reads DFQATT; CDR2 reads SNEGSKA (reference sequence). The CDR3 nucleotides read TGCAGTGCTAACCCCCTAGCGGGAGTAAGAGAGACCCAGTACTTC. Translating it yields CSANPLAGVRETQYF.

V and J are TRBV29-1 and TRBJ1-2; D gene ambiguous. Germline assignment: CDR1 SQVTM and CDR2 ANQGSEA. The CDR3 is made up of 14 amino acids. V lost 4 bases and J 7 bases, leaving 19 bases between the germline ends. The CDR3 nucleotides read TGCAGCGTTGTAGCGGCAGTAGCGGGAGGTGGCTACACCTTC. This codes for CSVVAAVAGGGYTF.

The table lists this clonotype with a few counts. The V call is TRBV27, the J call TRBJ2-2; D is undetermined. CDR3 length: 21 residues. Germline V gives CDR1 MNHEY, CDR2 SMNVEV (reference sequence). V was clipped by 6 bases and J by 4 bases, with 33 bases between them. The CDR3 DNA sequence: TGTGCCAGCAGACAACAAGGCACCGCTCAAGGCTTGTGGGGTCGCACCGGGGAGCTGTTTTTT. Translated: CASRQQGTAQGLWGRTGELFF.

V gene TRBV20-1 combines with J gene TRBJ1-2; D perhaps matches TRBD1 (5 bases). There are 15 residues in the CDR3. V was clipped by 0 bases and J by 8 bases, with 19 bases between them. The germline V gene encodes CDR1 DFQATT and CDR2 SNEGSKA (reference sequence). The DNA of the CDR3 is TGCAGTGCTAGAGATGGCGGGAAGGGGCATCAAGGCTACACCTTC. Its protein product is CSARDGGKGHQGYTF.

This clonotype was seen at least ten times. V and J are TRBV2 and TRBJ1-4, with no clear D. The length of the CDR3 is 14 residues. Germline assignment: CDR1 SNHLY and CDR2 FYNNEI. The V end was cut by 5 bases, the J end by 1 base, with 8 bases between. This chain's CDR3 is CASSWQRTNEKLFF. Here the CDR3 DNA reads TGTGCCAGCAGTTGGCAGAGAACTAATGAAAAACTGTTTTTT.

This clonotype was counted at least ten times. The chain carries TRBV21-1 and TRBJ2-7; TRBD1, the D gene given by the table, was not confirmed from the DNA. TRBV21-1 is an annotated pseudogene. This CDR3 comprises 14 residues. The CDR3 DNA is TGTGCCAAGATACGGGACGAAAGCTCCTACGAGCAGTACTTC. Its protein is CAKIRDESSYEQYF.

This chain links TRBV20-1 with TRBJ2-2; D is perhaps TRBD2 (6 bases). The germline V gene encodes CDR1 DFQATT and CDR2 SNEGSKA (reference sequence). The V gene lost 5 bases and the J gene lost 1 base, with 11 bases spanning the gap. The CDR3 spans 14 residues. The CDR3 DNA follows: TGCAGTGCTTCCGGGACTCAGAACACCGGGGAGCTGTTTTTT. Translated, it gives CSASGTQNTGELFF.

Only a few counts were recorded for this clonotype. The chain links TRBV5-1 to TRBJ2-7; the D gene could be TRBD1 or TRBD2 (5 bases each). Trimming shortened V by 4 bases and J by 0 bases, and 14 bases separated the two germline ends. CDR3 length equals 15 residues. Germline values: CDR1 SGHRS, CDR2 YFSETQ. CDR3 sequence reads: CASSLGAGGSYEQYF. CDR3 in DNA: TGCGCCAGCAGCCTTGGGGCTGGGGGCTCCTACGAGCAGTACTTC.

At least ten counts were recorded for this clonotype. V and J are TRBV2 and TRBJ2-5; 9 bases line up with TRBD2. With V trimmed by 7 bases and J by 4 bases, 7 bases remained unmatched. The germline V gene encodes CDR1 SNHLY and CDR2 FYNNEI. The CDR3 consists of 14 residues. CDR3 loop: CASNGLARGETQYF. CDR3 sequence (DNA): TGTGCCAGCAACGGACTAGCGCGAGGAGAGACCCAGTACTTC.

The sample holds many counts of this clonotype. The V call is TRBV7-6, the J call TRBJ2-4; D remains ambiguous. Germline lookup yields CDR1 SGHVS and CDR2 FNYEAQ. Trimming took 4 bases from V and 9 from J, leaving 7 bases between them. The CDR3 length is 11 residues. The CDR3 region is CASSSGPIQYF. CDR3 DNA sequence: TGTGCCAGCAGCTCAGGACCCATTCAGTACTTC.

This clonotype was seen repeatedly, ten times or more. J is TRBJ2-5 and V is TRBV20-1; a possible D gene is TRBD1 (6 bases). The CDR3 runs 15 residues. The germline CDR1 and CDR2 sequences are DFQATT and SNEGSKA (reference sequence). The V end was cut by 6 bases, the J end by 0 bases, with 17 bases between. The CDR3 loop is CSAQIPGQHQETQYF. In DNA, the CDR3 is TGCAGTGCACAAATTCCGGGACAACACCAAGAGACCCAGTACTTC.

At least ten counts were recorded for this clonotype. The chain has TRBV7-2 and TRBJ2-1, with 7 bases matching TRBD1. V gave up 0 bases and J gave up 2 bases; unmatched junction bases: 1. CDR3 length: 15 amino acids. CDR1 and CDR2 from the germline V gene are SGHTA and FQGNSA. The CDR3 DNA sequence: TGTGCCAGCAGCTTAGCGACAGGGACCTACAATGAGCAGTTCTTC. Its translation is CASSLATGTYNEQFF.

This clonotype was observed many times. This chain connects TRBV25-1 to TRBJ1-5; D is unresolved. With 5 bases removed from V and 7 bases from J, the gap between germline ends came to 9 bases. CDR1 is MGHDK and CDR2 is SYGVNS in the germline V gene. The CDR3 spans 12 residues. CDR3 residues: CASSYGNQPQHF. DNA of the CDR3: TGTGCCAGCAGTTACGGAAACCAGCCCCAGCATTTT.

The rearrangement joins TRBV29-1 to TRBJ2-7; tentatively, D is TRBD1 (7 bases). The CDR3 runs to 13 residues. Germline V gene lookup returns CDR1 SQVTM and CDR2 ANQGSEA. Trimming took 4 bases from V and 1 from J, leaving 11 bases between them. Here the CDR3 reads CSVAQGTSYEQYF. As DNA, the CDR3 is TGCAGCGTTGCACAGGGGACTTCCTACGAGCAGTACTTC.

A word on this clonotype: A much larger clone differs by one base, so this may be a read error. V usage is TRBV7-8 and J usage is TRBJ2-6; no definite D call. The V gene lost 1 base and the J gene lost 13 bases, with 14 bases spanning the gap. This CDR3 is built from 14 residues. The germline V gene has CDR1 SGHVS and CDR2 FQNEAQ. The CDR3 nucleotides are TGTGCCAGCAGCTTAGATCGGCAGCAAAAAGTCCTGACTTTC. As protein: CASSLDRQQKVLTF.

This clonotype was observed many times. The chain couples TRBV29-1 to TRBJ1-2, with 10 bases matching TRBD1. The CDR3 sequence is 14 residues long. Unmatched junction bases numbered 3, after V lost 3 bases and J lost 2 bases. Germline V gene data show CDR1 as SQVTM and CDR2 as ANQGSEA. The CDR3 DNA reads TGCAGCGTTGACGACAGGGGGCCGAACTATGGCTACACCTTC. It yields the protein CSVDDRGPNYGYTF.

This clonotype was recorded at least ten times. V usage is TRBV7-9 and J usage is TRBJ2-3; 8 nucleotides line up with TRBD2. Germline lookup yields CDR1 SEHNR and CDR2 FQNEAQ (reference sequence). V lost 5 bases, J lost 2 bases, and 6 bases stayed unmatched. The CDR3 runs 15 residues. The CDR3 here is CASSIGTSPTDTQYF. In DNA, the CDR3 is TGTGCCAGCAGCATAGGGACTAGTCCCACAGATACGCAGTATTTT.

This clonotype came up many times. The genes are TRBV7-2 and TRBJ2-3; D is undetermined. The CDR3 contains 13 residues. The germline V and J ends were trimmed by 5 bases and 5 bases, with 11 bases remaining between them. Germline CDR1 SGHTA, CDR2 FQGNSA. The CDR3 DNA follows: TGTGCCAGCAGCCCTAGAGTGGTAGATACGCAGTATTTT. Translating it yields CASSPRVVDTQYF.

This chain links TRBV5-8 with TRBJ2-2, with 8 positions matching TRBD2. The CDR3 runs 15 residues. V shed 4 bases, J shed 3 bases, and the junction held 5 bases outside the gene matches. Germline V gene sequence: CDR1 SGHTS, CDR2 YDEGEE. CDR3 nucleotide sequence: TGTGCCAGCAGCCTGCGGGGGGCCGACACCGGGGAGCTGTTTTTT. Its translation is CASSLRGADTGELFF.

This clonotype has ten or more counts. V is TRBV27 and J is TRBJ1-6; D is unclear. Germline CDR1 reads MNHEY; CDR2 reads SMNVEV (reference sequence). Trimming removed 2 bases from V and 10 bases from J, with 12 bases in between. The CDR3 extends over 14 amino acids. CDR3 DNA: TGTGCCAGCAGTTTAATAGTGATTGGCTCACCCCTCCACTTT. Its translation: CASSLIVIGSPLHF.

This clonotype was detected many times. The gene calls are TRBV7-2 and TRBJ2-1, with 12 bases aligning to TRBD2. V shed 6 bases, J shed 4 bases, and the junction held 4 bases outside the gene matches. Germline CDR1 and CDR2: SGHTA and FQGNSA. The CDR3 runs 15 residues. CDR3 coding DNA: TGTGCCAGCAGTATAACTAGCGGGAGGTACAATGAGCAGTTCTTC. As protein: CASSITSGRYNEQFF.

As concerns this clonotype: It is likely a read error, because the conserved phenylalanine at the end of the CDR3 is missing. The chain has TRBV20-1 and TRBJ2-3, with 10 bases that match TRBD1. V lost 1 base, J lost 5 bases, and 9 bases stayed unmatched. Germline V gene data show CDR1 as DFQATT and CDR2 as SNEGSKA (reference sequence). The CDR3 sequence is 16 residues long. The CDR3 DNA reads as TGCAGTGCTAGAGGGCACGACAGGGGGCAGATAGATACGCAGTATCTT. Translation gives CSARGHDRGQIDTQYL.

This clonotype came up many times. This chain uses TRBV25-1 with TRBJ2-2; D may match TRBD1 or TRBD2 (5 bases each). Trimming left V 4 bases short and J 4 bases short, with 13 bases between. Germline V gives CDR1 MGHDK, CDR2 SYGVNS. The length of the CDR3 is 15 residues. The CDR3 sequence is CASSGSPGLTGELFF. The DNA of the CDR3 is TGTGCCAGCAGTGGCTCACCGGGGCTCACCGGGGAGCTGTTTTTT.

This clonotype has at least ten counts. The chain couples TRBV7-9 to TRBJ2-2; D unresolved. This CDR3 is 13 amino acids long. Trimming shortened V by 5 bases and J by 2 bases, and 6 bases separated the two germline ends. Germline V lookup: CDR1 SEHNR, CDR2 FQNEAQ (reference sequence). This CDR3 is CASSPSNTGELFF. The CDR3 coding sequence is TGTGCCAGCAGCCCGAGTAACACCGGGGAGCTGTTTTTT.

The sample holds many counts of this clonotype. This chain links TRBV4-2 with TRBJ2-2; tentative D call: TRBD2 (5 bases). The germline V gene has CDR1 LGHNA and CDR2 YNFKEQ. Trimming left V 2 bases short and J 6 bases short, with 10 bases between. The CDR3 sequence is 14 residues long. The DNA of the CDR3 is TGTGCCAGCAGCCAAAACTTGGAGGCCGGGGAGCTGTTTTTT. It specifies CASSQNLEAGELFF.